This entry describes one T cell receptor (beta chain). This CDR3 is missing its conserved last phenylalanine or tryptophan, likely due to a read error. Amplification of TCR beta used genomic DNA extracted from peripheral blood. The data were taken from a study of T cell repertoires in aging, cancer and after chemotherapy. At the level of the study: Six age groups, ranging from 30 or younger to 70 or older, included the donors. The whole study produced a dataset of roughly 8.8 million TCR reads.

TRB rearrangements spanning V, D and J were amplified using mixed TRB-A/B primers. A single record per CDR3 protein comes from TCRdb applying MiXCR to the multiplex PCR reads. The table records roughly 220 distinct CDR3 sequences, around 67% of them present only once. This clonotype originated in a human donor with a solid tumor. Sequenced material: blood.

CDR3: CASSSTHTAGNYGYTI. Here the CDR3 DNA reads TGTGCCAGCAGCTCGACGCACACGGCCGGGAACTATGGCTACACCATC. The chain recombines TRBV7-6 with TRBJ1-2; D remains ambiguous. This CDR3 is built from 16 residues. Trimming removed 4 bases from V and 2 bases from J, with 17 bases in between. Germline V gives CDR1 SGHVS, CDR2 FNYEAQ.